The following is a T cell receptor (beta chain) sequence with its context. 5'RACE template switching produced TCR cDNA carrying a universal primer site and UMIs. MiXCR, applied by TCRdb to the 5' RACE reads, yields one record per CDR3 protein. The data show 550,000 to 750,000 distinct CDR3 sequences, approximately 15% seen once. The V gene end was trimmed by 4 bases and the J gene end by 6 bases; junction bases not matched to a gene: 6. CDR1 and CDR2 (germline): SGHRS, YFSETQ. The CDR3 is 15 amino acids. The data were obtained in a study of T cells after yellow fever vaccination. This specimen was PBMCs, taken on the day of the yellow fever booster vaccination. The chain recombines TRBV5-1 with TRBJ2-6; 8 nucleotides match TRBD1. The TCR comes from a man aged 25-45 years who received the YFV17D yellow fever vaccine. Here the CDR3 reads CASSGTGREANVLTF. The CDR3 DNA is TGCGCCAGCAGCGGGACAGGAAGGGAGGCCAACGTCCTGACTTTC.